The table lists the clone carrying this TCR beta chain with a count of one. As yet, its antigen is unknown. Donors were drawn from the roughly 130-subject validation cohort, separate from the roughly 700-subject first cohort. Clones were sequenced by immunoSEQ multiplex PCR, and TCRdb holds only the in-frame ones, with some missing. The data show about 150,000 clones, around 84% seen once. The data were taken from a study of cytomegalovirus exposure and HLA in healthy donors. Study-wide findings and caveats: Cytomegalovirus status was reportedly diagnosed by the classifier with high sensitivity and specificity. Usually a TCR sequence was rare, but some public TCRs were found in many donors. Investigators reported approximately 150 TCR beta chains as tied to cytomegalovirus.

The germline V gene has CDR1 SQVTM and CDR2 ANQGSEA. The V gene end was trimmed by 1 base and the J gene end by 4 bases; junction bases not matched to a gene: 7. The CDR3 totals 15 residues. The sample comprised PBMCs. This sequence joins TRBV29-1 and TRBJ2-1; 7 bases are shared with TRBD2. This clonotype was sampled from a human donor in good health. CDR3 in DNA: TGCAGCGTTGAAGGGGGCCTAGCGGAATACAATGAGCAGTTCTTC. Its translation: CSVEGGLAEYNEQFF.